Listed below are T cell receptor beta chains from one sample, sequenced in a study of control samples from healthy donors and cancer patients. The protocol was immunoSEQ multiplex PCR, while the TCRdb copy is restricted to in-frame clones and leaves out a portion. The repertoire consists of tens of thousands of clones, with around 82% occurring once and the leading ten covering roughly 28%. The specimen was blood. Receptors originate from a man aged 50-59 years in good health. The CDR3 runs from the conserved cysteine through the conserved F or W. Fields, in order: V gene, clone size, D gene, J gene, CDR3 protein, CDR3 DNA. D genes are given only for firm matches. The size entry is marked missing in some rows and otherwise reads once, few, many or a size class.

TRBV29-1	once	-	TRBJ2-5	CSATRKETQYF	TGCAGCGCTACCAGAAAAGAGACCCAGTACTTC
TRBV5-1	-	-	TRBJ1-2	CASSLGMNYGYTF	TGCGCCAGCAGCTTGGGTATGAACTATGGCTACACCTTC
TRBV7-9	-	TRBD1	TRBJ1-4	CASRQGSTNEKLFF	TGTGCCAGTAGACAGGGTTCAACTAATGAAAAACTGTTTTTT
TRBV5-4	-	TRBD2	TRBJ2-1	CASSHKRGGLNEQFF	TGTGCCAGCAGCCATAAGCGGGGGGGCCTAAATGAGCAGTTCTTC
TRBV6-1	-	TRBD2	TRBJ2-3	CASSDATGGRTDTQYF	TGTGCCAGCAGTGACGCTACGGGAGGGCGCACAGATACGCAGTATTTT
TRBV10-2	-	-	TRBJ2-3	CASSESGRGNTQYF	TGCGCCAGCAGTGAGTCAGGCCGTGGGAATACGCAGTATTTT
TRBV24-1	-	-	TRBJ2-3	CATSDPTPGADTQYF	TGTGCCACCAGTGATCCCACGCCGGGGGCAGATACGCAGTATTTT
TRBV7-2	-	-	TRBJ2-5	CASSPTEQDQYF	TGTGCCAGCAGCCCAACAGAGCAAGACCAGTACTTC
TRBV10-3	-	-	TRBJ1-1	CAISEQVNTEAFF	TGTGCCATCAGTGAACAAGTGAACACTGAAGCTTTCTTT
TRBV19	-	-	TRBJ2-7	CASSLRGGGSGIYEQYF	TGTGCCAGTAGTCTCAGAGGGGGCGGGAGTGGGATCTACGAGCAGTACTTC
TRBV19	-	-	TRBJ1-3	CASSIGVGASGNTIYF	TGTGCCAGTAGTATTGGGGTAGGGGCCTCTGGAAACACCATATATTTT
TRBV3-1/TRBV3-2	-	TRBD1	TRBJ2-5	CASSPPGQGAPFGWETQYF	TGTGCCAGCAGCCCCCCGGGACAGGGGGCTCCCTTTGGGTGGGAGACCCAGTACTTC
TRBV11-2	-	TRBD1	TRBJ2-2	CASSRGQGGTGELFF	TGTGCCAGCAGCCGGGGACAGGGGGGGACCGGGGAGCTGTTTTTT
TRBV2	-	-	TRBJ2-7	CASNLYEQYF	TGTGCCAGCAACCTCTACGAGCAGTACTTC
TRBV10-3	-	-	TRBJ1-5	CAIGNGGYNQPQHF	TGTGCCATAGGGAACGGGGGGTATAATCAGCCCCAGCATTTT
TRBV5-1	-	-	TRBJ2-3	CASSLDRPTDTQYF	TGCGCCAGCAGCTTGGATCGTCCCACAGATACGCAGTATTTT
TRBV5-6	-	TRBD1	TRBJ2-3	CASSRYRGRSTDTQYF	TGTGCCAGCAGCCGATACAGGGGGCGATCAACAGATACGCAGTATTTT
TRBV10-3	-	-	TRBJ1-3	CAISSREPLGNTIYF	TGTGCCATCAGTTCCCGGGAGCCTCTCGGAAACACCATATATTTT
TRBV7-9	-	TRBD2	TRBJ2-7	CASSPSAASGRLEQYF	TGTGCCAGCAGTCCCTCGGCGGCTAGCGGGAGGCTGGAGCAGTACTTC
TRBV7-9	-	TRBD1	TRBJ2-3	CASRRTGGGPTDTQYF	TGTGCCAGCAGACGCACAGGGGGCGGTCCCACAGATACGCAGTATTTT
TRBV6-1	-	-	TRBJ2-5	CASSEARGGRFQTQYF	TGTGCCAGCAGTGAAGCTAGGGGGGGCCGATTTCAGACCCAGTACTTC
TRBV5-6	-	-	TRBJ2-2	CASSFQGGSTGELFF	TGTGCCAGCAGCTTCCAGGGAGGTAGCACCGGGGAGCTGTTTTTT
TRBV6-5	-	-	TRBJ1-5	CASKAERGNQPQHF	TGTGCCAGCAAGGCAGAAAGGGGCAATCAGCCCCAGCATTTT
TRBV7-3	-	-	TRBJ1-2	CASSFPGVGYGYTF	TGTGCCAGCAGCTTCCCAGGTGTTGGATATGGCTACACCTTC
TRBV6-5	-	TRBD1	TRBJ2-7	CASSLRQGATYEQYF	TGTGCCAGCAGTTTACGACAGGGGGCGACCTACGAGCAGTACTTC
TRBV28	-	-	TRBJ1-2	CASSLLGHLNYGYTF	TGTGCCAGCAGTTTACTGGGACACCTTAACTATGGCTACACCTTC
TRBV5-1	-	-	TRBJ1-2	CASSSQTYYGYTF	TGCGCCAGCAGCTCACAGACTTACTATGGCTACACCTTC
TRBV19	-	-	TRBJ1-6	CASGAGYNSPLHF	TGTGCCAGTGGGGCAGGATATAATTCACCCCTCCACTTT
TRBV18	-	TRBD1	TRBJ2-7	CASSAPGQGKPYEQYF	TGTGCCAGCTCAGCACCGGGACAGGGTAAGCCCTACGAGCAGTACTTC
TRBV27	-	-	TRBJ1-1	CASSAEGVWNTEAFF	TGTGCCAGCAGTGCGGAGGGGGTTTGGAACACTGAAGCTTTCTTT
TRBV6-2/TRBV6-3	-	TRBD2	TRBJ2-5	CASSPEWTSGVQETQYF	TGTGCCAGCAGCCCTGAGTGGACTAGCGGAGTCCAAGAGACCCAGTACTTC
TRBV6-5	-	TRBD2	TRBJ2-3	CASRANSGGLDTQYF	TGTGCCAGCAGAGCTAATAGCGGGGGGCTAGATACGCAGTATTTT
TRBV5-1	-	-	TRBJ2-7	CASSLSASYEQYF	TGCGCCAGCAGCTTGTCGGCTTCCTACGAGCAGTACTTC
TRBV5-6	-	-	TRBJ1-1	CASSLGTVVAFF	TGTGCCAGCAGCTTGGGGACTGTGGTGGCTTTCTTT
TRBV5-4	-	TRBD2	TRBJ2-7	CASMREAKDEQYF	TGTGCCAGTATGCGGGAGGCAAAGGACGAGCAGTACTTC
TRBV3-1/TRBV3-2	-	-	TRBJ1-1	CASRRGTRAFF	TGTGCCAGCAGACGGGGCACGCGAGCTTTCTTT
TRBV25-1	-	-	TRBJ2-5	CASSLPAGWGETQYF	TGTGCCAGCAGTCTCCCGGCGGGGTGGGGAGAGACCCAGTACTTC
TRBV11-2	-	TRBD1	TRBJ2-5	CASRITGAETQYF	TGTGCCAGCAGAATTACAGGGGCCGAGACCCAGTACTTC
TRBV4-3	-	-	TRBJ1-6	CASSQEALLGSPLHF	TGCGCCAGCAGCCAAGAGGCGTTATTAGGGTCACCCCTCCACTTT
TRBV6-5	-	-	TRBJ2-5	CATRQEPQETQYF	TGTGCCACCAGACAGGAGCCCCAAGAGACCCAGTACTTC
TRBV7-9	-	-	TRBJ2-7	CASSSLGGVYF	TGTGCCAGCAGCTCCTTAGGGGGGGTGTACTTC
TRBV20-1	-	TRBD1	TRBJ1-5	CSASRGQQPQHF	TGCAGTGCTAGTCGGGGACAGCAGCCCCAGCATTTT
TRBV6-1	-	-	TRBJ1-1	CASSDAPRAEAFF	TGTGCCAGCAGTGATGCCCCTAGGGCTGAAGCTTTCTTT
TRBV5-6	-	-	TRBJ2-3	CASSLEAGAQGSDTQYF	TGTGCCAGCAGCTTGGAAGCAGGGGCGCAGGGCTCCGATACGCAGTATTTT
TRBV5-5	few	-	TRBJ1-4	CASSLALVLGTTNEKLFF	TGTGCCAGCAGCTTGGCCTTGGTTCTGGGGACAACTAATGAAAAACTGTTTTTT
TRBV6-2/TRBV6-3	-	-	TRBJ1-2	CASSTLTANYGYTF	TGTGCCAGCAGTACCCTGACAGCTAACTATGGCTACACCTTC
TRBV18	-	TRBD2	TRBJ2-1	CASSPGLAGVGEQFF	TGTGCCAGCTCACCGGGACTAGCGGGAGTTGGTGAGCAGTTCTTC
TRBV24-1	-	TRBD1	TRBJ1-5	CATSDRQGTSQPQHF	TGTGCCACCAGTGATCGACAGGGGACTTCTCAGCCCCAGCATTTT
TRBV7-2	-	TRBD2	TRBJ2-4	CASSPQRGLNIQYF	TGTGCCAGCAGCCCTCAGCGGGGGCTAAACATTCAGTACTTC
TRBV6-5	-	-	TRBJ2-7	CASSYSRGPYEQYF	TGTGCCAGCAGTTACTCGCGGGGGCCCTACGAGCAGTACTTC
TRBV7-2	-	TRBD2	TRBJ2-7	CASSLRGGVYEQYF	TGTGCCAGCAGCCTGCGGGGGGGGGTATACGAGCAGTACTTC
TRBV5-1	-	-	TRBJ1-2	CASSLGAGQFGYTF	TGCGCCAGCAGCTTGGGGGCAGGGCAGTTTGGCTACACCTTC
TRBV4-1	-	TRBD2	TRBJ2-2	CASSQGGLAGVGTGELFF	TGCGCCAGCAGCCAAGGGGGACTAGCGGGAGTAGGAACCGGGGAGCTGTTTTTT
TRBV19	-	-	TRBJ2-7	CASSINWQGPEQYF	TGTGCCAGTAGTATAAACTGGCAGGGCCCTGAGCAGTACTTC
TRBV7-2	once	TRBD2	TRBJ2-5	CASSLTSGQETQYF	TGTGCCAGCAGCTTGACTAGCGGGCAAGAGACCCAGTACTTC
TRBV5-1	-	-	TRBJ2-7	CASGPGTSYEQYF	TGCGCCAGCGGACCCGGGACATCGTACGAGCAGTACTTC
TRBV5-5	once	TRBD1	TRBJ1-4	CASSWRTGPSTNEKLFF	TGTGCCAGCAGCTGGAGGACAGGGCCTTCAACTAATGAAAAACTGTTTTTT
TRBV12-3/TRBV12-4	-	TRBD1	TRBJ2-7	CASSLGQPYEQYF	TGTGCCAGCAGCTTGGGACAGCCCTACGAGCAGTACTTC
TRBV19	-	-	TRBJ1-6	CASSRTTRNSPLHF	TGTGCCAGTAGTAGGACCACCAGGAATTCACCCCTCCACTTT